This T cell receptor (beta chain) was sequenced during a study of T cell responses to AZD1222 COVID-19 vaccine. The protocol was immunoSEQ multiplex PCR, while the TCRdb copy is restricted to in-frame clones and leaves out a portion. The sample includes approximately 120,000 clones, roughly 90% seen only once; the top ten take about 1.1%. Germline V lookup: CDR1 WSHSY, CDR2 SAAADI. The CDR3 runs 16 residues. The V end lost 3 bases, the J end lost 2 bases, and 16 bases lay between the germline ends. The chain recombines TRBV10-2 with TRBJ1-1, with D perhaps matching TRBD1 (5 bases). This specimen was peripheral blood, taken on day 0 of AZD1222 vaccination. The clonotype originates from an adult in good health. CDR3 residues: CASSDVGGGRNTEAFF. The CDR3 nucleotides are TGCGCCAGCAGTGATGTTGGGGGGGGACGAAACACTGAAGCTTTCTTT.